Detailed here is one T cell receptor (beta chain). Its antigen is currently unknown. Sequence at one end of the junction differs from germline and may be a read error. This sample was taken from a study of OX40 agonist ivuxolimab in advanced cancers. Across the whole study: Ivuxolimab, an antibody acting as an agonist of OX40 (CD134), was used to treat patients. Study observations and caveats: There were, on average, more expanded clones in CD8+ T cells than in CD4+. CD4+ and CD8+ blood T cells expanded clonally by week 6 at 0.1 to 3.0 mg/kg.

Assay: immunoSEQ multiplex PCR; the TCRdb copy retains only in-frame clones and omits some. There are over 150,000 clones in the sample; approximately 94% occur only once, and around 0.28% lies in the top ten. Germline V gene data show CDR1 as SGHNT and CDR2 as YYREEE (reference sequence). The CDR3 runs 12 residues. This TCR was sampled from an adult with an advanced solid tumor such as melanoma, head and neck, liver or kidney cancer. The source material was CD4+ or CD8+ T cells sorted from blood, sampled in a trial of the OX40 agonist ivuxolimab. The chain recombines TRBV5-4 with TRBJ2-7, with D uncertain. The CDR3 sequence: CASSLDGNERYF. The CDR3 bases are TGTGCCAGCAGCTTGGATGGGAACGAGCGGTACTTC.